Here is one TCR beta chain with its context. Its antigen is not identified. This specimen belongs to a study of T cells in Graves' hyperthyroidism and ophthalmopathy. Germline trimming cut 4 bases from V and 4 bases from J; bases unmatched to any gene: 7. This CDR3 is 15 amino acids long. Diagnoses were established using clinical symptoms, serum thyroxine and TRAb, thyroid ultrasound and orbital computed tomography. TCR beta CDR3 sequences were amplified from RNA transcripts. When the TCR CDR3 underwent first-round RT-PCR, the HTBI primer set was used. A single record per CDR3 protein comes from TCRdb applying MiXCR to the multiplex PCR reads. The table records roughly 580,000 distinct CDR3 sequences, about 15% of them present only once. Study-level findings and limits: Ophthalmopathy was model-predicted a median about 6 months pre-onset. Also found in blood were most expanded thyroid clonotypes above 0.001.

Sequenced input: blood. The sequence was obtained from a woman younger than 45 with Graves' hyperthyroidism that later progressed to Graves' ophthalmopathy. The gene calls are TRBV12-3 or TRBV12-4 and TRBJ2-1; TRBD1 matches at 7 bases. The CDR3 DNA sequence: TGTGCCAGCAGTTCCTGGACAGGCGTATACAATGAGCAGTTCTTC. Protein product: CASSSWTGVYNEQFF.